The 5 T cell receptor beta chains below come from one sample, sequenced in a study of response to subunit inactivated influenza vaccine. TCRdb reanalysed the RT-PCR reads using MiXCR and keeps one entry per CDR3 protein. The sample holds 700,000 to 900,000 distinct CDR3 sequences; over 20% are singletons and the top ten take roughly 10%. This material consisted of PBMCs from blood, taken roughly 5 days after vaccination. These receptors came from a man aged 50 or older who received an inactivated influenza vaccine.

This clonotype was detected a few times. The rearrangement links TRBV7-9 to TRBJ2-3, with D maybe TRBD1 (7 bases). CDR3 length: 16 residues. Per the germline V gene, CDR1 is SEHNR and CDR2 is FQNEAQ (reference sequence). V lost 5 bases and J lost 2, with 17 bases in between. CDR3 amino acids: CASSNPTGEVTDTQYF. The DNA for the CDR3 is TGTGCCAGCAGCAATCCAACAGGGGAGGTCACAGATACGCAGTATTTT.

The CDR3 loop reads CATSDPGQGRTLETQYF. The CDR3 DNA follows: TGTGCCACCAGTGATCCTGGACAGGGGAGGACCCTGGAGACCCAGTACTTC. The rearrangement joins TRBV24-1 to TRBJ2-5, with TRBD1 matching over 9 bases. The junction had 12 bases not matched to a gene; V was cut back by 3 bases and J by 5 bases. Germline-derived CDR1 and CDR2 are KGHDR and SFDVKD. The length of the CDR3 is 17 residues.

This clonotype was counted only a few times. The rearrangement uses TRBV28 and TRBJ1-1; a possible D gene is TRBD1 (5 bases). From germline, CDR1 is MDHEN and CDR2 SYDVKM. The CDR3 has 16 amino acids. Trimming pared 2 bases from V and 1 base from J, leaving 14 bases between. The DNA for the CDR3 is TGTGCCAGCAGTTTACCAAGTAGGGGAGAGAACACTGAAGCTTTCTTT. Translation gives CASSLPSRGENTEAFF.

The rearrangement uses TRBV7-6 and TRBJ2-5, with TRBD2 as a possible D gene (6 bases). CDR3 length equals 15 residues. With 5 bases removed from V and 5 bases from J, the gap between germline ends came to 18 bases. The germline V gene encodes CDR1 SGHVS and CDR2 FNYEAQ. The DNA for the CDR3 is TGTGCCAGCAGCCCAGGGTCGACTAGTGGTGAGACCCAGTACTTC. This encodes CASSPGSTSGETQYF.

A few counts support this clonotype. The genes are TRBV25-1 and TRBJ2-1; maybe TRBD1 (6 bases). V gave up 4 bases and J gave up 10 bases, with 11 bases separating them. Per the germline V gene, CDR1 is MGHDK and CDR2 is SYGVNS. This CDR3 comprises 12 residues. The CDR3 region has the DNA TGTGCCAGCAGTGGGGGGCCTCGGGAGCAGTTCTTC. Its translation: CASSGGPREQFF.